A selection of T cell receptor beta chains follows, all from one sample in a study of blood T cell repertoires in COVID-19. The protocol was immunoSEQ multiplex PCR, while the TCRdb copy is restricted to in-frame clones and leaves out a portion. Of about 87,000 clones listed, around 90% are singletons. Specimen: peripheral blood. The receptors were sampled from a man aged 40-50 years with acute or convalescent COVID-19. Both conserved end residues are part of each CDR3. The D gene is left open where the match is weak. The size field is filled for only some rows; it gives once, few, many or a size class.

TRBJ1-5 . TRBV7-2 . CASSFQGTGNQPQHF TGTGCCAGCAGCTTTCAGGGGACGGGCAATCAGCCCCAGCATTTT
TRBJ1-4 . TRBV5-5 . CASSLGHNEKLFF TGTGCCAGCAGCTTAGGACATAATGAAAAACTGTTTTTT
TRBJ2-3 . TRBV25-1 TRBD2 CASSEFPAGGHTDTQYF TGTGCCAGCAGTGAATTCCCGGCGGGGGGCCACACAGATACGCAGTATTTT
TRBJ2-7 . TRBV7-9 TRBD2 CASRTGLAGGIYEQYF TGTGCCAGCAGGACCGGACTAGCGGGAGGTATCTACGAGCAGTACTTC
TRBJ2-2 . TRBV5-1 . CASSPYSPGTGELFF TGCGCCAGCAGCCCCTACTCCCCGGGCACCGGGGAGCTGTTTTTT
TRBJ1-2 . TRBV9 TRBD1 CASSVDPGQGSNYGYTF TGTGCCAGCAGCGTTGATCCGGGACAGGGATCTAACTATGGCTACACCTTC
TRBJ2-1 . TRBV11-1 . CASSPSWVLEGNEQFF TGTGCCAGCAGTCCTAGTTGGGTTTTAGAAGGCAATGAGCAGTTCTTC
TRBJ2-3 . TRBV14 . CASSQRLTDTQYF TGTGCCAGCAGCCAGAGACTCACAGATACGCAGTATTTT
TRBJ2-2 . TRBV5-1 TRBD2 CASGALAGESGELFF TGCGCCAGCGGGGCTCTAGCGGGAGAGAGCGGGGAGCTGTTTTTT
TRBJ1-5 . TRBV7-8 . CASSSDRNSNQPQHF TGTGCCAGCAGCTCAGACAGGAATAGCAATCAGCCCCAGCATTTT
TRBJ1-1 . TRBV4-1 . CASSQDPRGDMNTEAFF TGCGCCAGCAGCCAAGATCCGCGAGGGGACATGAACACTGAAGCTTTCTTT
TRBJ2-1 . TRBV10-3 TRBD2 CATTSGSYNEQFF TGTGCCACCACTAGCGGCTCCTACAATGAGCAGTTCTTC
TRBJ1-3 . TRBV20-1 . CSGQRGNTIYF TGCAGTGGACAACGTGGAAACACCATATATTTT
TRBJ1-1 . TRBV19 . CASSRALGARETEAFF TGTGCCAGTAGTAGGGCATTGGGGGCGCGAGAGACTGAAGCTTTCTTT
TRBJ1-4 . TRBV6-6 . CASSYSGATNEKLFF TGTGCCAGCAGTTATTCAGGGGCAACTAATGAAAAACTGTTTTTT
TRBJ2-1 . TRBV5-1 TRBD2 CASSPAGDGLWDEQFF TGCGCCAGCAGCCCGGCGGGGGACGGGCTTTGGGATGAGCAGTTCTTC
TRBJ1-5 . TRBV4-3 TRBD1 CASSQQTGEEQPQHF TGCGCCAGCAGCCAACAGACAGGGGAGGAACAGCCCCAGCATTTT
TRBJ1-6 . TRBV4-3 . CASSQESGHNSPLHF TGCGCCAGCAGCCAAGAGTCAGGGCATAATTCACCCCTCCACTTT
TRBJ2-6 few TRBV21-1 . CASSKSGQGATGANVLTF TGTGCCAGCAGCAAATCGGGACAGGGGGCGACTGGGGCCAACGTCCTGACTTTC
TRBJ2-1 . TRBV5-1 TRBD1 CASSPGQEYNEQFF TGCGCCAGTTCCCCGGGACAGGAATACAATGAGCAGTTCTTC
TRBJ1-2 . TRBV19 . CASSIETQANYGYTF TGTGCCAGTAGTATAGAGACTCAAGCTAACTATGGCTACACCTTC
TRBJ1-1 few TRBV27 . CASSPLGARTEAFF TGTGCCAGCAGTCCTCTTGGGGCTAGAACTGAAGCTTTCTTT
TRBJ1-1 . TRBV6-1 TRBD1 CASSERTGNAEAFF TGTGCCAGCAGTGAAAGGACAGGGAACGCTGAAGCTTTCTTT
TRBJ1-1 . TRBV19 TRBD1 CASSIRGTEAFF TGTGCCAGTAGTATCAGGGGGACTGAAGCTTTCTTT
TRBJ2-5 . TRBV10-1 TRBD1 CASSESGTGLETQYF TGCGCCAGCAGTGAGTCGGGGACAGGGTTGGAGACCCAGTACTTC
TRBJ1-1 . TRBV2 . CASRGDSNTEAFF TGTGCCAGCAGAGGTGACAGCAACACTGAAGCTTTCTTT
TRBJ2-7 . TRBV19 . CASSGRTGSSYEQYF TGTGCCAGTAGTGGGAGGACGGGAAGCTCCTACGAGCAGTACTTC